The 27 T cell receptor beta chains in this list originate from one sample, sequenced in a study of shared clonotypes between healthy human individuals. Sequenced by immunoSEQ multiplex PCR; TCRdb stores in-frame clones only, minus some. The repertoire holds hundreds of thousands of clones, with 95% to 97% as singletons. Cells designated naive CD8 were CD45RO-negative and were positively selected for CCR7, with terminally differentiated effector memory CD45RA+ cells excluded. The sequenced sample consisted of naive CD8+ T cells sorted from blood. Receptors originate from a man between 25 and 39 years old in good health.

V and J are TRBV14 and TRBJ2-7, with D perhaps assigned TRBD1 or TRBD2 (6 bases each). This CDR3 region has 14 residues. Germline V gives CDR1 SGHDN, CDR2 FVKESK. Trimming took 5 bases from V and 4 from J, leaving 15 bases between them. The CDR3 sequence is CASSGRGARYEQYF. The CDR3 nucleotides are TGTGCCAGCAGCGGAAGGGGGGCCAGGTACGAGCAGTACTTC.

The V call is TRBV7-9, the J call TRBJ1-1; D not resolved. This CDR3 comprises 12 residues. CDR1 is SEHNR and CDR2 is FQNEAQ in the germline V gene (reference sequence). V was cut by 5 bases and J by 4 bases, with 8 bases left in between. Here the CDR3 reads CASSPSFTEAFF. The CDR3 DNA reads TGTGCCAGCAGCCCCTCATTCACTGAAGCTTTCTTT.

Details on this clone: In the same sample, other DNA sequences code for this CDR3. J is TRBJ2-7 and V is TRBV27; D perhaps matches TRBD1 (7 bases). This CDR3 region has 15 residues. Trimming stripped 3 bases from V and 3 bases from J, with 15 bases between. The germline V gene encodes CDR1 MNHEY and CDR2 SMNVEV (reference sequence). This CDR3 reads CASSLSGQGGYEQYF. The DNA for the CDR3 is TGTGCCAGCAGTTTGTCGGGGCAGGGGGGCTACGAGCAGTACTTC.

The gene calls are TRBV7-7 and TRBJ2-1; 8 positions agree with TRBD2. Per germline, CDR1 SSHAT and CDR2 FNYEAQ (reference sequence). The CDR3 loop spans 13 amino acids. CDR3 sequence: CASQGLEDNEQFF. CDR3 in DNA: TGTGCTAGCCAGGGACTAGAGGACAATGAGCAGTTCTTC.

CDR3 bases: TGTGCCAGCAGTGGGGTAACCCGCCAGCCCCAGCATTTT. It translates to CASSGVTRQPQHF. The rearrangement links TRBV6-5 to TRBJ1-5; no clear D gene. The germline CDR1 and CDR2 sequences are MNHEY and SVGAGI. The CDR3 sequence is 13 residues long. V was clipped by 5 bases and J by 7 bases, with 12 bases between them.

The chain recombines TRBV7-2 with TRBJ2-3; 7 positions agree with TRBD2. CDR3 size: 17 residues. V lost 2 bases to trimming and J lost 0 bases; unmatched junction nucleotides: 8. Germline V lookup: CDR1 SGHTA, CDR2 FQGNSA. Here the CDR3 DNA reads TGTGCCAGCAGCTTAAGGTCCCCAGCGGGAAGCACAGATACGCAGTATTTT. The encoded protein is CASSLRSPAGSTDTQYF.

The chain employs TRBV7-8 and TRBJ2-3; TRBD2 aligns across 7 bases. The CDR3 spans 16 residues. Trimming at V came to 5 bases and at J to 0 bases, leaving 8 bases not matched to a gene. The V gene's germline CDR1 is SGHVS and CDR2 FQNEAQ. The chain's CDR3 is CASSPPSGISTDTQYF. As DNA, the CDR3 is TGTGCCAGCAGCCCCCCTAGCGGAATCAGCACAGATACGCAGTATTTT.

The chain joins TRBV4-1 to TRBJ2-7; D not resolved. Germline V gene data show CDR1 as MGHRA and CDR2 as YSYEKL. Trimming removed 1 base at V and 0 bases at J, with 13 bases between. This CDR3 is 16 amino acids long. CDR3 sequence reads: CASSQASGGVSYEQYF. CDR3 DNA: TGCGCCAGCAGCCAAGCATCAGGTGGGGTCTCCTACGAGCAGTACTTC.

This clone has a single count. The chain recombines TRBV15 with TRBJ2-1, with D uncertain. The germline V gene encodes CDR1 LNHNV and CDR2 YYDKDF (reference sequence). The CDR3 extends over 13 amino acids. The V end was cut by 8 bases, the J end by 7 bases, with 15 bases between. The CDR3 is CATALGSTNEQFF. As DNA, the CDR3 is TGTGCCACCGCCTTGGGGTCCACGAATGAGCAGTTCTTC. The full variable domain, rest sourced from reference TRBV15 and TRBJ2-1, is DAMVIQNPRYQVTQFGKPVTLSCSQTLNHNVMYWYQQKSSQAPKLLFHYYDKDFNNEADTPDNFQSRRPNTSFCFLDIRSPGLGDTAMYLCATALGSTNEQFFGPGTRLTVL.

The chain uses TRBV29-1 and TRBJ2-1; TRBD2 matches 8 bases. The CDR3 is made up of 13 amino acids. With 7 bases clipped from V and 6 bases from J, the junction kept 8 bases outside the gene matches. Germline CDR1 reads SQVTM; CDR2 reads ANQGSEA. In DNA, the CDR3 is TGCAGCGGGGGACTAGTGGGGCCCAATGAGCAGTTCTTC. Translation gives CSGGLVGPNEQFF.

The J gene is TRBJ1-1, the V gene TRBV7-6; D gene unclear. This CDR3 contains 16 residues. CDR1 SGHVS and CDR2 FNYEAQ come from the germline V gene. V dropped 2 bases and J dropped 1 base, with 14 bases sitting between them. The CDR3 spells CASSLSVQSANTEAFF. CDR3 coding DNA: TGTGCCAGCAGCTTATCGGTCCAATCAGCGAACACTGAAGCTTTCTTT.

V and J are TRBV13 and TRBJ1-1; D ambiguous. The germline CDR1 and CDR2 sequences are PRHDT and FYEKMQ (reference sequence). V was shortened by 5 bases and J by 1 base, with 5 bases between the two germline ends. This CDR3 has 12 amino acids. This chain's CDR3 is CASSPRNTEAFF. CDR3 nucleotides: TGTGCCAGCAGCCCACGGAACACTGAAGCTTTCTTT.

The rearrangement links TRBV4-1 to TRBJ2-7; 9 positions match TRBD1. J was trimmed by 4 bases and V by 3 bases; bases with no gene match: 7. CDR1 is MGHRA, CDR2 YSYEKL, per germline. The CDR3 sequence is 15 residues long. The CDR3 sequence is CASSHTGGAGYEQYF. CDR3 sequence (DNA): TGCGCCAGCAGCCACACAGGGGGCGCTGGGTACGAGCAGTACTTC.

The rearrangement joins TRBV7-9 to TRBJ1-5, with D perhaps matching TRBD1 (6 bases). CDR1 and CDR2 (germline): SEHNR, FQNEAQ (reference sequence). Deletions cut 6 bases from V and 4 bases from J, with 16 bases between. This CDR3 contains 15 residues. The CDR3 nucleotides read TGTGCCAGCAGTGCTGGAGGTAGGGGGAATCAGCCCCAGCATTTT. It translates to CASSAGGRGNQPQHF.

On this clone: Other DNA sequences in the sample encode the same CDR3. The V call is TRBV7-6, the J call TRBJ2-2; weak D call: TRBD1 (5 bases). The CDR3 length is 13 residues. Germline-derived CDR1 and CDR2 are SGHVS and FNYEAQ. Trimming left V 2 bases short and J 5 bases short, with 6 bases between. CDR3 sequence (DNA): TGTGCCAGCAGCTTATCAGGGACCGGGGAGCTGTTTTTT. Its protein product is CASSLSGTGELFF.

V is TRBV11-2 and J is TRBJ2-5; 12 nucleotides line up with TRBD2. CDR1 is SGHAT and CDR2 is FQNNGV in the germline V gene. The CDR3 is 19 residues long. J was trimmed by 1 base and V by 3 bases; bases with no gene match: 12. The CDR3 sequence: CASSFHPGLAGLLQETQYF. CDR3 sequence (DNA): TGTGCCAGCAGCTTCCACCCCGGACTAGCGGGGCTCCTCCAAGAGACCCAGTACTTC.

The chain recombines TRBV28 with TRBJ1-5; possible D gene TRBD1, 6 bases. CDR1 is MDHEN and CDR2 is SYDVKM in the germline V gene. The CDR3 loop spans 11 amino acids. V was shortened by 11 bases and J by 6 bases, with 11 bases between the two germline ends. CDR3 residues: CAGGAVQPQHF. CDR3 bases: TGTGCCGGGGGGGCCGTTCAGCCCCAGCATTTT.

This chain uses TRBV10-1 with TRBJ1-2; TRBD1 agrees at 8 bases. Unmatched junction bases numbered 21, after V lost 9 bases and J lost 6 bases. The CDR3 contains 17 residues. Germline lookup yields CDR1 WNHNN and CDR2 SYGVQD (reference sequence). CDR3 nucleotides: TGCGCCAGTATTAAACCGGGACAGGAGAATTTGTATGATGGCTACACCTTC. It codes for CASIKPGQENLYDGYTF.

The chain links TRBV7-2 to TRBJ1-4, with D perhaps matching TRBD1 (5 bases). The length of the CDR3 is 16 residues. The germline V gene encodes CDR1 SGHTA and CDR2 FQGNSA. Trimming shortened V by 2 bases and J by 7 bases, and 17 bases separated the two germline ends. CDR3 sequence (DNA): TGTGCCAGCAGCTTACGCAGACCCACCGGGGGTGAAAAACTGTTTTTT. Its translation: CASSLRRPTGGEKLFF.

This chain links TRBV5-5 with TRBJ2-6; 9 bases agree with TRBD1. The CDR3 extends over 16 amino acids. CDR1 SGHKS and CDR2 YYEKEE come from the germline V gene (reference sequence). V lost 4 bases and J lost 1; bases outside the gene matches: 3. CDR3 DNA: TGTGCCAGCAGCACCGGGACAGGGTCTGGGGCCAACGTCCTGACTTTC. This translates into CASSTGTGSGANVLTF.

The CDR3 sequence: CASSSQLAGVGTDTQYF. For the CDR3, the DNA is TGTGCCAGCAGCTCCCAGCTAGCGGGAGTGGGCACAGATACGCAGTATTTT. The V and J genes are TRBV7-9 and TRBJ2-3, with 10 bases that match TRBD2. Losses at the gene ends were 4 bases for V and 1 base for J; bases not matched to a gene: 8. The CDR3 spans 17 residues. Germline V gene data show CDR1 as SEHNR and CDR2 as FQNEAQ (reference sequence).

The chain links TRBV4-1 to TRBJ2-2; D is possibly TRBD2 (5 bases). V was pared by 0 bases and J by 1 base, with 12 bases between. The V gene's germline CDR1 is MGHRA and CDR2 YSYEKL. The CDR3 extends over 17 amino acids. In nucleotides, the CDR3 is TGCGCCAGCAGCCAAGAAGCCAGGACTCTGAACACCGGGGAGCTGTTTTTT. Amino acids: CASSQEARTLNTGELFF.

The chain combines TRBV9 with TRBJ2-5; 7 bases fit TRBD2. Germline V gene lookup returns CDR1 SGDLS and CDR2 YYNGEE. Trimming at V came to 3 bases and at J to 2 bases, leaving 16 bases not matched to a gene. This CDR3 is 18 amino acids long. The CDR3 DNA sequence: TGTGCCAGCAGCGCCCTGCCGATTAGCGGGTGGGAACAAGAGACCCAGTACTTC. Translating it yields CASSALPISGWEQETQYF. The full variable domain, with the rest looked up from reference TRBV9 and TRBJ2-5, is DSGVTQTPKHLITATGQRVTLRCSPRSGDLSVYWYQQSLDQGLQFLIQYYNGEERAKGNILERFSAQQFPDLHSELNLSSLELGDSALYFCASSALPISGWEQETQYFGPGTRLLVL.

This chain uses TRBV2 with TRBJ1-2; no clear D. V lost 5 bases and J 7 bases, leaving 11 bases between the germline ends. CDR1 is SNHLY and CDR2 is FYNNEI in the germline V gene. The CDR3 is 12 residues long. In DNA, the CDR3 is TGTGCCAGCAGTTCGTGGGGTACTGGCTACACCTTC. Its translation is CASSSWGTGYTF. Drawing the rest from reference TRBV2 and TRBJ1-2, the complete variable domain is EPEVTQTPSHQVTQMGQEVILRCVPISNHLYFYWYRQILGQKVEFLVSFYNNEISEKSEIFDDQFSVERPDGSNFTLKIRSTKLEDSAMYFCASSSWGTGYTFGSGTRLTVV.

V and J are TRBV7-2 and TRBJ2-7, with D hard to call. This CDR3 has 13 amino acids. The V end lost 5 bases, the J end lost 4 bases, and 12 bases lay between the germline ends. Germline V gene sequence: CDR1 SGHTA, CDR2 FQGNSA. The CDR3 DNA reads TGTGCCAGCAGCCTTCCCCAGTATTACGAGCAGTACTTC. Translating gives CASSLPQYYEQYF.

The CDR3 DNA reads as TGTGCCACCAGCGGGACACAGGGTTACGAGCAGTACTTC. Translation: CATSGTQGYEQYF. The chain has TRBV15 and TRBJ2-7, with a possible D match to TRBD1 (6 bases). This CDR3 is 13 amino acids long. Germline V lookup: CDR1 LNHNV, CDR2 YYDKDF (reference sequence). V dropped 5 bases and J dropped 4 bases, with 12 bases sitting between them.

A remark on this clone: Different DNA sequences within this sample yield the same CDR3. The gene calls are TRBV5-4 and TRBJ2-2; D is unclear. CDR3 length: 14 amino acids. Germline V gene lookup returns CDR1 SGHNT and CDR2 YYREEE (reference sequence). V was shortened by 1 base and J by 1 base, with 5 bases between the two germline ends. The DNA of the CDR3 is TGTGCCAGCAGCTTGCGTGGGAACACCGGGGAGCTGTTTTTT. Translation: CASSLRGNTGELFF. Looking up the rest from reference TRBV5-4 and TRBJ2-2 gives the full variable domain: ETGVTQSPTHLIKTRGQQVTLRCSSQSGHNTVSWYQQALGQGPQFIFQYYREEENGRGNFPPRFSGLQFPNYSSELNVNALELDDSALYLCASSLRGNTGELFFGEGSRLTVL.